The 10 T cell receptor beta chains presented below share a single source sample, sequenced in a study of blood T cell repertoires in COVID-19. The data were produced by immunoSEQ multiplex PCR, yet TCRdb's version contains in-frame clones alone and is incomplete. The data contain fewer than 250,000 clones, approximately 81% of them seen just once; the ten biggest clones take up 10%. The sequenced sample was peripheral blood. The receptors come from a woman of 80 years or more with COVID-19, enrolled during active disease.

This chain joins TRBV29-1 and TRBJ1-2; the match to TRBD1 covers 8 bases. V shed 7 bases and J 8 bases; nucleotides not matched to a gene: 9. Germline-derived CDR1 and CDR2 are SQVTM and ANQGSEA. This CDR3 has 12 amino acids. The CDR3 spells CSGGQGAEGYTF. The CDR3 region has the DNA TGCAGCGGGGGTCAGGGGGCGGAGGGCTACACCTTC.

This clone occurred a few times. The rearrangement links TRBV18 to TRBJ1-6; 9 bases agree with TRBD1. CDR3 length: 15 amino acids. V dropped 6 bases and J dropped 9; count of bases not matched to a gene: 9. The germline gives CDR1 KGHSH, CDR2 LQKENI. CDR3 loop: CASSEGTGPRSPLHF. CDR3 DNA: TGTGCCAGCTCGGAGGGGACAGGGCCGCGTTCACCCCTCCACTTT.

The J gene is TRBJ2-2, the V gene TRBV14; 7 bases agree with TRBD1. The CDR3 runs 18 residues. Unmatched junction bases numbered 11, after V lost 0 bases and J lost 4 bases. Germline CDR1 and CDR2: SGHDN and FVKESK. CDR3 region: CASSQDSVRGRITGELFF. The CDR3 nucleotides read TGTGCCAGCAGCCAAGATTCGGTGAGGGGGCGAATCACCGGGGAGCTGTTTTTT.

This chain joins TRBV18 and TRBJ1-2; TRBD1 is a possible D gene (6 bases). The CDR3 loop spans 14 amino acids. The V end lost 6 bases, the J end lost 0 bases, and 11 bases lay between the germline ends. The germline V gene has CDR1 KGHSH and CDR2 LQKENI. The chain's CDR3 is CASSETGANYGYTF. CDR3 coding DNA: TGTGCCAGCTCGGAGACAGGAGCTAACTATGGCTACACCTTC.

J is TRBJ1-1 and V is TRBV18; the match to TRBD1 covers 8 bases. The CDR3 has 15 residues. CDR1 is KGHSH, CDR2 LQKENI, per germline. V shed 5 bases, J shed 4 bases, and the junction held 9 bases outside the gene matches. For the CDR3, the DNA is TGTGCCAGCTCAGGGGAGACAGGGGCCGTCACTGAAGCTTTCTTT. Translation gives CASSGETGAVTEAFF.

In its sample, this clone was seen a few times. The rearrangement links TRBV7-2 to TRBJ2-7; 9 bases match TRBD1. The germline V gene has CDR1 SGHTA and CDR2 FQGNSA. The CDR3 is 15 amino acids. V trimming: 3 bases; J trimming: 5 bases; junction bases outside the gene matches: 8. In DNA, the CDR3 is TGTGCCAGCAGCTTGGGGACAGGGAGTTCCCACGAGCAGTACGTC. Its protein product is CASSLGTGSSHEQYV.

In DNA, the CDR3 is TGTGCCAGCAGCTTGATTACAAGAAGCAATCAGCCCCAGCATTTT. As protein: CASSLITRSNQPQHF. The V and J genes are TRBV7-2 and TRBJ1-5; D is uncertain. The CDR3 length is 15 residues. Germline assignment: CDR1 SGHTA and CDR2 FQGNSA. V gave up 3 bases and J gave up 1 base, with 10 bases separating them.

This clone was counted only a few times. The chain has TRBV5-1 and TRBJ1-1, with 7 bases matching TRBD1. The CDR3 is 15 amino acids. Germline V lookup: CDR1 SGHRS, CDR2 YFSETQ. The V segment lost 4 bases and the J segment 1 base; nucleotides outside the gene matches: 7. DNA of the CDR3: TGCGCCAGCAGCCCCGGACAGGAACCGAACACTGAAGCTTTCTTT. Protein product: CASSPGQEPNTEAFF.

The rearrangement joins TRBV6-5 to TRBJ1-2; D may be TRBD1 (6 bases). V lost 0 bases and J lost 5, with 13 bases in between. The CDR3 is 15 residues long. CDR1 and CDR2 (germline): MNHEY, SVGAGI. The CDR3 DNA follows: TGTGCCAGCAGTTACTCGACGCAGGGGAGATATGGCTACACCTTC. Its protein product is CASSYSTQGRYGYTF.

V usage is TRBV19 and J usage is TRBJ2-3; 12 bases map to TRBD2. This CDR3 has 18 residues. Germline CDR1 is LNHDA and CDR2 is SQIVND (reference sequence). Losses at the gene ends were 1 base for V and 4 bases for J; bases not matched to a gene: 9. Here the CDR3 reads CASSIALLAGGPADTQYF. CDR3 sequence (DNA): TGTGCCAGTAGTATAGCCCTGCTAGCGGGGGGGCCGGCAGATACGCAGTATTTT.